Given below is one TCR beta chain in context. The antigen this receptor binds is unknown. Per-base quality was not reported, and no clone a single base away is much larger than it. TCRbeta CDR3 regions were amplified from genomic DNA by means of the immunoSEQ Assay, a bias-controlled multiplex PCR. Concerning the study's data processing: The number of nucleated cells in each sample was estimated from the amplification of reference gene primers within the assay. Sequence reads were collapsed and filtered to measure the absolute abundance of every unique TCRbeta CDR3 rearrangement. For each sample, productive Simpson clonality was calculated as the square root of Simpson's diversity index across productive rearrangements. TCRdb retrieved this table from immuneACCESS and kept in-frame rearrangements only. Not all clones are present; in checked studies, unresolved V genes account for under half, and no reason is known for the remainder. V and J calls plus clone size are reproduced from that table; the DNA served to infer D and trimming. The sample records 200,000 to 300,000 clones, around 89% of which are singletons. Roughly 3.7% of the sample comes from the top ten.

The entry originates in a study of blood T cell repertoires in COVID-19 (TCRdb year 2020). Context from the whole study: Samples covering the acute and convalescent phases of COVID-19 were provided by collaborators in the United States, Italy and Spain. The material from the prospective study consisted of cDNA or gDNA derived from T cells, B-cell-depleted T cells, or PBMCs. Subjects who had been exposed to COVID-19, were actively infected with it, or had recovered from it provided the deeply sampled blood TCRbeta repertoires that made up the dataset. The repertoires were made available in a free public database intended to serve as a resource for research on the immune response to SARS-CoV-2. The samples were drawn from two sources: the first 160 participants of the ongoing ImmuneRACE study, and about 1,300 subjects contributed by 6 global collaborators. Nearly every sample came with metadata listing a de-identified subject ID, COVID-19 status, age in years and sex. HLA class I and class II types, where available, came from metadata supplied by the sample provider rather than from assay-based typing.

Broad study findings and their caveats: How much clinical and demographic metadata was included differed by source and by participant, and the metadata was provided uncurated.

Looking up the germline V gene (reference sequence) yields CDR1 MNHNY and CDR2 SVGAGI. From cysteine to phenylalanine, the CDR3 is 15 amino acids long. Here the CDR3 DNA is all that survives: 45 bases in frame from base 1. V ends up 5 bases short and J 2 bases short, with an unmatched junction base count of 5. In the prospective study, participants were about 18 to 95 years old, resided in 24 geographic areas of the United States, and were enrolled through a virtual design. To assign participants to cohorts, the prospective study relied on clinical history that participants themselves reported in a screening survey and a study questionnaire. Recovered participants in ImmuneRACE Cohort 3 were defined by two consecutive negative NP/OP PCR tests, clearance by a healthcare professional, or resolution of symptoms. Each participant in the prospective study had whole blood, serum and a nasopharyngeal or oropharyngeal swab collected by mobile phlebotomists. Over a roughly two-month period, participants in the prospective study had the option of providing additional blood draws and questionnaires. Before DNA extraction, prospective study blood samples were shipped either frozen or at room temperature.

The specimen was PBMCs or T cells enriched from blood (not recorded which). This TCR was sampled from a woman in her 30s who had recovered from COVID-19. The chain is encoded by TRBV6-6 joined to TRBJ1-3, and 8 bases in between align with TRBD1. The DNA reads TGTGCCAGCAGTGCCGGACAGGGCGCTGGAAACACCATATATTTT. Its translation reads: CASSAGQGAGNTIYF.